The 8 T cell receptor beta chains in this list originate from one sample, sequenced in a study of cytomegalovirus exposure and HLA in healthy donors. Assay used: immunoSEQ multiplex PCR; TCRdb lists only in-frame clones, some missing. The sample contains approximately 160,000 clones, approximately 80% of which appear only once. The source material was PBMCs. The receptors originated from a man aged 25-45 years in good health and CMV-seropositive.

The rearrangement uses TRBV7-6 and TRBJ1-1; no clear D. Between the trimmed V and J ends, which lost 4 bases and 5 bases, there was a span of 17 bases. The CDR3 has 15 amino acids. The germline V gene encodes CDR1 SGHVS and CDR2 FNYEAQ. The CDR3 region is CASSSQVGGRTEAFF. The CDR3 DNA sequence: TGTGCCAGCAGCTCCCAGGTGGGAGGTAGGACTGAAGCTTTCTTT.

The CDR3 DNA follows: TGCGCCAGCAGCCCCCTCGGGGCTGTGCTAGCGGGGGGTGGGTACAATGAGCAGTTCTTC. The encoded protein is CASSPLGAVLAGGGYNEQFF. This rearrangement joins TRBV4-3 to TRBJ2-1, with 11 positions matching TRBD2. The CDR3 is 20 residues long. Germline assignment: CDR1 LGHNA and CDR2 YSLEER. The trim removed 4 bases at V and 4 bases at J, leaving 18 bases unmatched.

The chain links TRBV18 to TRBJ1-5; 7 nucleotides match TRBD1. The germline V gene has CDR1 KGHSH and CDR2 LQKENI. Trimming cost V 3 bases and J 5 bases; bases outside gene matches: 7. There are 15 residues in the CDR3. CDR3 amino acids: CASSPLGGPDQPQHF. The CDR3 region has the DNA TGTGCCAGCTCACCCCTAGGGGGCCCGGATCAGCCCCAGCATTTT. Looking up the rest from reference TRBV18 and TRBJ1-5 gives the full variable domain: NAGVMQNPRHLVRRRGQEARLRCSPMKGHSHVYWYRQLPEEGLKFMVYLQKENIIDESGMPKERFSAEFPKEGPSILRIQQVVRGDSAAYFCASSPLGGPDQPQHFGDGTRLSIL.

The genes are TRBV7-9 and TRBJ2-5, with 7 bases that match TRBD2. Per germline, CDR1 SEHNR and CDR2 FQNEAQ (reference sequence). The CDR3 consists of 14 residues. V was clipped by 4 bases and J by 5 bases; unmatched bases: 7. CDR3 in DNA: TGTGCCAGCAGCTCAGGCGGGGGTTTGGAGACCCAGTACTTC. It specifies CASSSGGGLETQYF. Together with reference TRBV7-9 and TRBJ2-5, the CDR3 gives the full variable domain: DTGVSQNPRHKITKRGQNVTFRCDPISEHNRLYWYRQTLGQGPEFLTYFQNEAQLEKSRLLSDRFSAERPKGSFSTLEIQRTEQGDSAMYLCASSSGGGLETQYFGPGTRLLVL.

This clone has a count of ten or more. The rearrangement uses TRBV6-7 and TRBJ2-7; 11 bases match TRBD2. TRBV6-7 is classed as an ORF, of uncertain function. After removal of 2 bases from V and 6 bases from J, the junction contained 6 bases not matched to a gene. The CDR3 has 15 residues. As DNA, the CDR3 is TGTGCCAGCAGTTACCGTAGCGGGGGGGGATGCGAGCAGTACTTC. Translation gives CASSYRSGGGCEQYF.

This chain connects TRBV18 to TRBJ2-2; TRBD1 matches at 7 bases. There are 15 residues in the CDR3. CDR1 and CDR2 (germline): KGHSH, LQKENI. The V segment lost 3 bases and the J segment 3 bases; nucleotides outside the gene matches: 4. In DNA form, the CDR3 reads TGTGCCAGCTCACCTCGGACAGGCGACACCGGGGAGCTGTTTTTT. Its protein is CASSPRTGDTGELFF.

The chain combines TRBV11-2 with TRBJ1-4; 8 nucleotides agree with TRBD1. Looked up from germline, CDR1 is SGHAT and CDR2 is FQNNGV. The CDR3 consists of 13 residues. V was clipped by 5 bases and J by 7 bases; unmatched bases: 3. CDR3 amino acids: CASSKGQGEKLFF. The CDR3 DNA sequence: TGTGCCAGCAGCAAAGGACAGGGTGAAAAACTGTTTTTT.

CDR3 region: CASGGTGMNTEAFF. Written as DNA, the CDR3 is TGTGCTAGTGGGGGGACAGGGATGAACACTGAAGCTTTCTTT. V and J are TRBV12-5 and TRBJ1-1; 9 positions agree with TRBD1. From germline, CDR1 is LGHNT and CDR2 FRNRAP. Losses at the gene ends were 6 bases for V and 0 bases for J; bases not matched to a gene: 2. The CDR3 is made up of 14 amino acids.